This is a list of T cell receptor beta chains from one sample in a study of vaccination and CD4 T cells after COVID-19. TCRdb reprocessed the PCR reads via MiXCR and lists one record per CDR3 protein. The sample consists of 15,000 to 20,000 distinct CDR3 sequences, roughly 29% of them appearing once. These receptors have no known antigen. Material for sequencing was cultured CD4+ T cells from blood. These receptor sequences come from a human donor with COVID-19. CDR3s include the opening cysteine and the closing phenylalanine or tryptophan.

TRBV6-5	TRBJ2-5	CASSYAETQYF
TRBV5-6	TRBJ1-1	CASSGTGEMNTEAFF
TRBV9	TRBJ2-6	CASSAVIHAGVLPGANVLTF
TRBV5-4	TRBJ2-2	CASSSRFSGGDTGELFF
TRBV5-6	TRBJ2-7	CASSTPALPSGEQYF
TRBV4-3	TRBJ2-1	CASSQDRGAPYNEQFF
TRBV10-2	TRBJ2-5	CASSTGRETQYF
TRBV6-2/TRBV6-3	TRBJ2-1	CASGTDRRNVEQFF
TRBV12-3/TRBV12-4	TRBJ2-7	CASSLASRGYEQYF
TRBV6-5	TRBJ1-1	CASSYGRGNTEAFF
TRBV24-1	TRBJ2-2	CAASKNSNTGELFF
TRBV6-5	TRBJ2-5	CASSYPQETQYF
TRBV27	TRBJ1-5	CASSLGPGNQPQHF
TRBV2	TRBJ1-2	CASSRQGANYGYTF
TRBV12-2	TRBJ1-2	CASRFRFQTGLGANYGYTF
TRBV6-1	TRBJ1-3	CASMQGGGNTIYF
TRBV7-8	TRBJ2-6	CASSLARGPGANVLTF
TRBV27	TRBJ1-3	CASSFGRGLSENTIYF
TRBV4-1	TRBJ1-4	CASSPGQGTNEKLFF
TRBV20-1	TRBJ2-5	CSARSGRGGLETQYF
TRBV20-1	TRBJ1-6	CSARDTGPYNSPLHF
TRBV5-4	TRBJ2-3	CASSMTGTDTQYF
TRBV4-2	TRBJ1-2	CASSPAGNFNYGYTF
TRBV28	TRBJ1-2	CAIEGAVFGYTF
TRBV19	TRBJ2-7	CATTNYPGSEQYF
TRBV6-1	TRBJ1-3	CASVYNSGNTIYF
TRBV21-1	TRBJ1-5	CASGTGGWLSNQPQHF
TRBV5-1	TRBJ2-3	CASSLRGVPTDTQYF
TRBV9	TRBJ1-2	CASSIRLGQTNGYTF
TRBV15	TRBJ2-1	CATRLTREYDEQFF
TRBV6-1	TRBJ2-5	CASSEVTSMETQYF
TRBV24-1	TRBJ2-7	CATSDVYEQYF
TRBV5-1	TRBJ2-7	CASSPTGGDYYEQYF
TRBV11-3	TRBJ2-3	CASSTQSRQGNTQYF
TRBV6-1	TRBJ2-2	CASRLLAGGPTGELFF
TRBV20-1	TRBJ1-1	CSAFRSGTKNTEAFF
TRBV28	TRBJ2-7	CASRGSLTGPYEQYF
TRBV27	TRBJ2-2	CASGSDKSGTGELFF
TRBV24-1	TRBJ2-2	CATSDLRAGSGELFF